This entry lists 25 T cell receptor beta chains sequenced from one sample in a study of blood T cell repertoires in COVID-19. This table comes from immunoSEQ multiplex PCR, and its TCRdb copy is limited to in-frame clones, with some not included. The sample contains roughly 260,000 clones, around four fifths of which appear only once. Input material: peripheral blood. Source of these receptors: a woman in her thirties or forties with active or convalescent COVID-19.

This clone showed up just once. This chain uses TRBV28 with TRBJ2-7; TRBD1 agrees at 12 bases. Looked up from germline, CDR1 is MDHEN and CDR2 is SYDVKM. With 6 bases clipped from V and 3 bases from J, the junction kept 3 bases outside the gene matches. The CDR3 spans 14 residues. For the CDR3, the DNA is TGTGCCAGCAGCCGGGACAGGGGGCTCTACGAGCAGTACTTC. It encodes CASSRDRGLYEQYF.

The CDR3 sequence is CASSEAYGDGGNSPLHF. As DNA, the CDR3 is TGTGCCAGCAGTGAAGCTTACGGGGATGGGGGGAATTCACCCCTCCACTTT. The chain uses TRBV6-1 and TRBJ1-6; a possible D gene is TRBD1 (5 bases). Trimming pared 0 bases from V and 7 bases from J, leaving 16 bases between. The CDR3 runs 17 residues. CDR1 is MNHNS and CDR2 is SASEGT in the germline V gene.

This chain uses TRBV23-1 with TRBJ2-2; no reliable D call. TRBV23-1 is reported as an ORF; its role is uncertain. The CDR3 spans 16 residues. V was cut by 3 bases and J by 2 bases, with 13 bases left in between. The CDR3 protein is CASSQWVRSNTGELFF. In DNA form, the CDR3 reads TGCGCCAGCAGTCAGTGGGTCAGGTCTAACACCGGGGAGCTGTTTTTT.

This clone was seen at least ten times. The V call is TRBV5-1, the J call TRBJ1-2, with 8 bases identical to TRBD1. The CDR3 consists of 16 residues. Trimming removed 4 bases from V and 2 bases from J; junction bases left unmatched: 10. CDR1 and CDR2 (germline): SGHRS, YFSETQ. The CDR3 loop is CASSASGTGANYGYTF. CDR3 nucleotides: TGCGCCAGCAGCGCCTCCGGGACAGGCGCAAACTATGGCTACACCTTC.

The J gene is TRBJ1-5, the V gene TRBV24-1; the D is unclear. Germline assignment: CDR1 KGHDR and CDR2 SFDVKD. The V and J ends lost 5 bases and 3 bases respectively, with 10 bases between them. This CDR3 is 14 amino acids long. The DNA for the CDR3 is TGTGCCACCAGTGGTGGAGGGCACAATCAGCCCCAGCATTTT. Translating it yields CATSGGGHNQPQHF.

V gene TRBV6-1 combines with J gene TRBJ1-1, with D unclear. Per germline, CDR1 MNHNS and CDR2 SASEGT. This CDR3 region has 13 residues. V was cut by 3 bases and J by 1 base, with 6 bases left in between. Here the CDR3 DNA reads TGTGCCAGCAGTGACACACGGAACACTGAAGCTTTCTTT. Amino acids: CASSDTRNTEAFF.

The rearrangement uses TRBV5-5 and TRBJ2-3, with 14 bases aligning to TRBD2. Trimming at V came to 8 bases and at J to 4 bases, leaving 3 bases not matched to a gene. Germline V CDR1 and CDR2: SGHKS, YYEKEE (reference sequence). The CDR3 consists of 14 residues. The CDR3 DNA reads TGTGCCAGTGGACTAGCGGGGGGAGCAGATACGCAGTATTTT. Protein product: CASGLAGGADTQYF.

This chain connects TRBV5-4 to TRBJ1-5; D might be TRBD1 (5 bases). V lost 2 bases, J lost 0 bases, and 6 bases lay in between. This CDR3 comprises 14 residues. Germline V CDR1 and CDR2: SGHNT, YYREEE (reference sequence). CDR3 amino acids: CASSLDSSNQPQHF. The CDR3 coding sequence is TGTGCCAGCAGCTTAGACAGTAGCAATCAGCCCCAGCATTTT.

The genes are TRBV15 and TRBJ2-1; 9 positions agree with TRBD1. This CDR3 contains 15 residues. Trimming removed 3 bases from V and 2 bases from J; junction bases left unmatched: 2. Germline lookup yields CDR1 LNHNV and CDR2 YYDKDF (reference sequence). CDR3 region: CATSSYRGPYNEQFF. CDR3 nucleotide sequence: TGTGCCACCAGCAGTTACAGGGGGCCCTACAATGAGCAGTTCTTC.

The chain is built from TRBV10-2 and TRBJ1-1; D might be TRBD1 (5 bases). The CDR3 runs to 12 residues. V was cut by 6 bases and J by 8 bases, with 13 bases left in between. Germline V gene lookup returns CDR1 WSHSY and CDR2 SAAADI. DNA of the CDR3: TGCGCCAGCAGCCTCCCTCGGGGGGAAGCTTTCTTT. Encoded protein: CASSLPRGEAFF.

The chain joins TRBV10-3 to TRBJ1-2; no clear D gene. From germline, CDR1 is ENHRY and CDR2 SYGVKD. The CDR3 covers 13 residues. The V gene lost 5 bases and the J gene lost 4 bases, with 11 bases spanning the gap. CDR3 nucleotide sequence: TGTGCCATCAGTCGAGATCCTTTCTATGGCTACACCTTC. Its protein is CAISRDPFYGYTF.

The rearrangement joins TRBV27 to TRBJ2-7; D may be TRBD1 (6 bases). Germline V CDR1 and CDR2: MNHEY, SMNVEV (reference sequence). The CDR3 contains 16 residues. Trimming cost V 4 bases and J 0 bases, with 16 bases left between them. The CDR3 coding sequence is TGTGCCAGCAGTTCCCTAAGACAGGAGGTCTCCTACGAGCAGTACTTC. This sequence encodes CASSSLRQEVSYEQYF.

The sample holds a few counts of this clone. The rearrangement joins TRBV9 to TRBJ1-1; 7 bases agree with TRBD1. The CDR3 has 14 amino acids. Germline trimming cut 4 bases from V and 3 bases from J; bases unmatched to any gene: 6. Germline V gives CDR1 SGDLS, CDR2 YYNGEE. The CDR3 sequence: CASSRTGQDTEAFF. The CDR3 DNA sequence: TGTGCCAGCAGCCGGACAGGACAGGACACTGAAGCTTTCTTT.

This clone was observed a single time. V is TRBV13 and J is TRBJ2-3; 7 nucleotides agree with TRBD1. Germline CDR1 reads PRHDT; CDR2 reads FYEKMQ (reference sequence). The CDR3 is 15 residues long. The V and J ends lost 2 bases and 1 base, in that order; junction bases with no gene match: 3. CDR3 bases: TGTGCCAGCAGCTTAAGGGGGCTTGGCACAGATACGCAGTATTTT. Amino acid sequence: CASSLRGLGTDTQYF.

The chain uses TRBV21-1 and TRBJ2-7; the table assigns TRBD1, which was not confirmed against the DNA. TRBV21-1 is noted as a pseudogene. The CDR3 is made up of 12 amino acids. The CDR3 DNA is TGTGCCAGCAGCTCCAGGGGATACGAGCAGTACTTC. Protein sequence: CASSSRGYEQYF.

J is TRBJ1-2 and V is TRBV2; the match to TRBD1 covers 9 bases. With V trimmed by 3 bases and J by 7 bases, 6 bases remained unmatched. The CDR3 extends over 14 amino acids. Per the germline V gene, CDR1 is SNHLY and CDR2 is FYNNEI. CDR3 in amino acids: CASSERDRAFGYTF. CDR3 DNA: TGTGCCAGCAGTGAGAGGGACAGGGCCTTTGGCTACACCTTC.

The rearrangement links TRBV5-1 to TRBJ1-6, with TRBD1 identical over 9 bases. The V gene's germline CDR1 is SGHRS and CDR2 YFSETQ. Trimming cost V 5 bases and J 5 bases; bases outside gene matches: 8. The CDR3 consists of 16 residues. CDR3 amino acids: CASSWGGQGDNSPLHF. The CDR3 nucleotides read TGCGCCAGCAGTTGGGGGGGACAGGGAGATAATTCACCCCTCCACTTT.

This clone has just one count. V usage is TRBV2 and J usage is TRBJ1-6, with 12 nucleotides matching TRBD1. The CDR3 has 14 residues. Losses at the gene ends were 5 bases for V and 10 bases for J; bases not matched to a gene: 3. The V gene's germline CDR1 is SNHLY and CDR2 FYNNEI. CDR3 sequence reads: CASSRDRGRSPLHF. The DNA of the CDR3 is TGTGCCAGCAGTAGGGACAGGGGGCGGTCACCCCTCCACTTT.

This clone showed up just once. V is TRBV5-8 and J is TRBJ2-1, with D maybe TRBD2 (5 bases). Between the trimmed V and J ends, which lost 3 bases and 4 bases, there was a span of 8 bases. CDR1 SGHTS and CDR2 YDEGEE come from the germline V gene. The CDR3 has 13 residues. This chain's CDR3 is CASSSGSYNEQFF. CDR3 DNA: TGTGCCAGCAGCTCGGGGTCGTACAATGAGCAGTTCTTC.

In DNA, the CDR3 is TGTGCCAGCAGCCGACTAGGTTACAATGAGCAGTTCTTC. The encoded protein is CASSRLGYNEQFF. The chain employs TRBV2 and TRBJ2-1; TRBD2 is a possible D gene (6 bases). The germline V and J ends were trimmed by 6 bases and 4 bases, with 10 bases remaining between them. The CDR3 loop spans 13 amino acids. CDR1 is SNHLY and CDR2 is FYNNEI in the germline V gene.

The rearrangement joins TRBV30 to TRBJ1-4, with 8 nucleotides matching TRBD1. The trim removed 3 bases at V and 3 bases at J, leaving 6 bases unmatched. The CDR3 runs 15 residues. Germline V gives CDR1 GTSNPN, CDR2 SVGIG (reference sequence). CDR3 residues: CAWRRTGSANEKLFF. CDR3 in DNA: TGTGCCTGGAGGCGGACAGGGTCGGCTAATGAAAAACTGTTTTTT.

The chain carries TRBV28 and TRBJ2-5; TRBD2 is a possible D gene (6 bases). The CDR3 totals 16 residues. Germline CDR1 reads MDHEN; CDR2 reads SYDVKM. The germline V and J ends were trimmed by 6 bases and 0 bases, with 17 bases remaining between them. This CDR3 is CASSAWDLTYQETQYF. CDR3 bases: TGTGCCAGCAGCGCCTGGGACTTGACGTACCAAGAGACCCAGTACTTC.

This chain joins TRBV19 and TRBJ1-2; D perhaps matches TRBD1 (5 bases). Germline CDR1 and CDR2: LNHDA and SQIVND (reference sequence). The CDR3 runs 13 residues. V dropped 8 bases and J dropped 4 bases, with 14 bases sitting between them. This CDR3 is CASCRGEGYGYTF. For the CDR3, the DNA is TGTGCCAGTTGCCGGGGGGAGGGCTATGGCTACACCTTC.

For the CDR3, the DNA is TGTGCCAGCAGCAAAGGACAGGGAGTCCAAGAGACCCAGTACTTC. This sequence encodes CASSKGQGVQETQYF. The chain recombines TRBV7-6 with TRBJ2-5, with 8 nucleotides matching TRBD1. J gave up 1 base and V 5 bases, and 6 bases lay outside the gene matches. CDR1 is SGHVS, CDR2 FNYEAQ, per germline. This CDR3 region has 15 residues.

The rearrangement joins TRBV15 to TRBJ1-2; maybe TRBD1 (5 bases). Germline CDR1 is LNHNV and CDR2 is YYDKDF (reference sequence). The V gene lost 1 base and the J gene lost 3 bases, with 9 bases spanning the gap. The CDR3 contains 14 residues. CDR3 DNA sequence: TGTGCCACCAGCAGAGGGGGCACGGACTATGGCTACACCTTC. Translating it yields CATSRGGTDYGYTF.